These T cell receptor beta chains were read from a single sample in a study of shared clonotypes between healthy human individuals. Here immunoSEQ multiplex PCR was the method, and the copy in TCRdb shows in-frame clones only, minus some. The sample consists of 2.3 million or so clones, over 90% of them appearing once. Sample: naive CD4+ T cells from PBMCs. The receptors were gathered from a man aged 18-30 years in good health. Some clones in this sample may be carry-over from other donors' samples. CDR3s include the opening cysteine and the closing phenylalanine or tryptophan. A D gene is named only where the DNA matches it firmly. A clone size is listed for some rows: how often the clone was seen (once, few, many), or a class if it is expanded.

V gene	J gene	D gene	clone size	CDR3 protein	CDR3 DNA
TRBV18	TRBJ1-4	.	.	CASSPNRDEKLFF	TGTGCCAGCTCACCAAACAGGGATGAAAAACTGTTTTTT
TRBV27	TRBJ2-5	.	.	CASSLGPPQETQYF	TGTGCCAGCAGTTTAGGGCCGCCTCAAGAGACCCAGTACTTC
TRBV10-3	TRBJ1-1	TRBD1	.	CAISGGTGGSTEAFF	TGTGCCATCAGTGGGGGGACAGGGGGGAGCACTGAAGCTTTCTTT
TRBV30	TRBJ2-1	.	.	CAWLGRQRRADNEQFF	TGTGCCTGGTTGGGAAGGCAGCGTAGGGCTGATAATGAGCAGTTCTTC
TRBV19	TRBJ1-1	TRBD1	once	CASSPGQGRTEAFF	TGTGCCAGTAGCCCGGGACAGGGTCGTACTGAAGCTTTCTTT
TRBV19	TRBJ2-7	TRBD2	.	CASSIGGSGRAYHEQYF	TGTGCCAGTAGTATAGGCGGTAGCGGGAGGGCCTACCACGAGCAGTACTTC
TRBV7-3	TRBJ1-1	.	.	CASSSTGTTEAFF	TGTGCCAGCAGCTCTACAGGGACCACTGAAGCTTTCTTT
TRBV27	TRBJ1-2	TRBD1	.	CASTPAGGVYGYTF	TGTGCCAGCACACCGGCAGGGGGAGTGTATGGCTACACCTTC
TRBV25-1	TRBJ1-2	TRBD1	.	CASSAHDRDYGYTF	TGTGCCAGCAGTGCCCATGACAGGGACTATGGCTACACCTTC
TRBV5-1	TRBJ1-1	.	.	CASSPASGRKNTEAFF	TGCGCCAGCAGCCCCGCTTCGGGACGGAAGAACACTGAAGCTTTCTTT
TRBV28	TRBJ2-1	.	.	CASSLSRGNQEFF	TGTGCCAGCAGTTTATCCAGGGGCAATCAGGAGTTCTTC